The 23 T cell receptor beta chains in this list originate from one sample, sequenced in a study of T cell repertoires in aging, cancer and after chemotherapy. Multiplex touch-down PCR with TRB-A/B primers amplified rearranged V-D-J TRB sequences. TCRdb itself ran the multiplex PCR reads through MiXCR, one entry per CDR3 protein. The repertoire has approximately 4,900 distinct CDR3 sequences, 21% of them found once; the top ten carry about 4%. Amplification of TCR beta used genomic DNA extracted from peripheral blood. The sample taken for sequencing was blood. These receptors all stem from a human donor in good health. The donor label of this sample is uncertain.

This clonotype has only a few counts. The chain is built from TRBV5-1 and TRBJ2-5; tentatively, D is TRBD2 (5 bases). V lost 2 bases and J lost 5, with 16 bases in between. CDR1 and CDR2 from the germline V gene are SGHRS and YFSETQ. The CDR3 is 15 amino acids. The DNA for the CDR3 is TGCGCCAGCAGCTTCCGGGAAACCCGGGCCGAGACCCAGTACTTC. It codes for CASSFRETRAETQYF. Looking up the rest from reference TRBV5-1 and TRBJ2-5 gives the full variable domain: KAGVTQTPRYLIKTRGQQVTLSCSPISGHRSVSWYQQTPGQGLQFLFEYFSETQRNKGNFPGRFSGRQFSNSRSEMNVSTLELGDSALYLCASSFRETRAETQYFGPGTRLLVL.

The V and J genes are TRBV12-3 or TRBV12-4 and TRBJ1-3; possible D gene TRBD1, 5 bases. V was cut by 7 bases and J by 6 bases, with 19 bases left in between. The CDR3 consists of 15 residues. The CDR3 loop is CASTPGGGRINTIYF. In nucleotides, the CDR3 is TGTGCCAGCACTCCGGGGGGTGGCAGGATAAACACCATATATTTT.

The J gene is TRBJ2-7, the V gene TRBV24-1; 11 bases agree with TRBD1. CDR1 is KGHDR, CDR2 SFDVKD, per germline. With 5 bases clipped from V and 5 bases from J, the junction kept 7 bases outside the gene matches. The CDR3 covers 15 residues. The DNA of the CDR3 is TGTGCCACCAGTGGCCGGACAGGGGGCTACCACGAGCAGTACTTC. The encoded protein is CATSGRTGGYHEQYF.

This clonotype is labeled as medium-sized. The chain carries TRBV19 and TRBJ2-3, with 8 bases lining up with TRBD2. V shed 4 bases, J shed 0 bases, and the junction held 0 bases outside the gene matches. Germline CDR1 reads LNHDA; CDR2 reads SQIVND (reference sequence). CDR3 length equals 14 residues. The CDR3 loop reads CASSTSGSTDTQYF. CDR3 nucleotides: TGTGCCAGTAGTACTAGCGGGAGCACAGATACGCAGTATTTT. Full variable domain (outside the CDR3, taken from reference TRBV19 and TRBJ2-3): DGGITQSPKYLFRKEGQNVTLSCEQNLNHDAMYWYRQDPGQGLRLIYYSQIVNDFQKGDIAEGYSVSREKKESFPLTVTSAQKNPTAFYLCASSTSGSTDTQYFGPGTRLTVL.

In this sample, this clonotype turned up a few times. The chain uses TRBV19 and TRBJ1-3, with 7 bases fitting TRBD1. V lost 2 bases, J lost 0 bases, and 7 bases stayed unmatched. From germline, CDR1 is LNHDA and CDR2 SQIVND (reference sequence). CDR3 size: 17 residues. DNA of the CDR3: TGTGCCAGTAGTATAAATCGGTACAGGGGCTCTGGAAACACCATATATTTT. The encoded protein is CASSINRYRGSGNTIYF. Drawing the rest from reference TRBV19 and TRBJ1-3, the complete variable domain is DGGITQSPKYLFRKEGQNVTLSCEQNLNHDAMYWYRQDPGQGLRLIYYSQIVNDFQKGDIAEGYSVSREKKESFPLTVTSAQKNPTAFYLCASSINRYRGSGNTIYFGEGSWLTVV.

The chain combines TRBV24-1 with TRBJ2-5; D is possibly TRBD1 (5 bases). Trimming shortened V by 7 bases and J by 1 base, and 12 bases separated the two germline ends. CDR1 KGHDR and CDR2 SFDVKD come from the germline V gene. The CDR3 has 14 residues. This chain's CDR3 is CATRGHDVQETQYF. The CDR3 DNA reads TGTGCCACCAGGGGGCATGATGTCCAAGAGACCCAGTACTTC.

This clonotype is labeled medium-sized. The chain has TRBV18 and TRBJ1-2; no clear D. The CDR3 length is 12 residues. Trimming left V 1 base short and J 2 bases short, with 2 bases between. Germline-derived CDR1 and CDR2 are KGHSH and LQKENI. CDR3 DNA: TGTGCCAGCTCACCACAGAACTATGGCTACACCTTC. Its translation is CASSPQNYGYTF.

By sample fraction, this clonotype is medium-sized (0.01 to 0.1%). V and J are TRBV6-1 and TRBJ1-4; unclear D gene. The CDR3 runs 13 residues. Trimming removed 0 bases from V and 8 bases from J, with 7 bases in between. CDR1 is MNHNS and CDR2 is SASEGT in the germline V gene. The CDR3 here is CASSEAPREKLFF. The CDR3 bases are TGTGCCAGCAGTGAAGCACCAAGGGAAAAACTGTTTTTT.

This clonotype is deemed medium-sized. The V call is TRBV5-6, the J call TRBJ1-1; perhaps TRBD1 as D (5 bases). The CDR3 is 15 residues long. Germline V lookup: CDR1 SGHDT, CDR2 YYEEEE. V was shortened by 4 bases and J by 3 bases, with 16 bases between the two germline ends. In DNA, the CDR3 is TGTGCCAGCAGCCCTCAGCTAGCCAGGGACACTGAAGCTTTCTTT. Residues: CASSPQLARDTEAFF.

This chain joins TRBV7-2 and TRBJ2-3; D could derive from TRBD1 or TRBD2 (6 bases each). This CDR3 has 16 amino acids. Trimming left V 1 base short and J 6 bases short, with 17 bases between. Germline V gene sequence: CDR1 SGHTA, CDR2 FQGNSA. As DNA, the CDR3 is TGTGCCAGCAGCTTAGGGCACTGGGGGGCTGAGGATACGCAGTATTTT. Its protein product is CASSLGHWGAEDTQYF.

This clonotype is classed as medium-sized (0.01 to 0.1%). V gene TRBV27 combines with J gene TRBJ2-2; no firm D call. Germline V gene sequence: CDR1 MNHEY, CDR2 SMNVEV (reference sequence). Trimming took 0 bases from V and 5 from J, leaving 10 bases between them. This CDR3 has 15 residues. This CDR3 is CASSLSLGQTGELFF. CDR3 in DNA: TGTGCCAGCAGTTTATCCCTCGGTCAAACCGGGGAGCTGTTTTTT.

V and J are TRBV5-1 and TRBJ2-5, with a weak D call TRBD1 (5 bases). CDR1 is SGHRS, CDR2 YFSETQ, per germline. The V and J ends lost 2 bases and 2 bases respectively, with 19 bases between them. The CDR3 extends over 17 amino acids. CDR3 sequence: CASSFEPSGIRQETQYF. The CDR3 DNA follows: TGCGCCAGCAGCTTTGAACCCTCAGGGATTAGGCAAGAGACCCAGTACTTC.

With regard to this clonotype: It may be a read error: a sequence one base away is much more abundant. The chain uses TRBV6-2 or TRBV6-3 and TRBJ1-5; D uncertain. V lost 6 bases and J lost 6, with 21 bases in between. The CDR3 is 16 amino acids. The germline V gene encodes CDR1 MNHEY and CDR2 SVGEGT. CDR3 sequence (DNA): TGTGCCAGCAGGCAAGGGAGCCTGGAGGCCCGTCAGCCCCAGCATTTT. Its translation is CASRQGSLEARQPQHF.

Judged by abundance, this clonotype is medium-sized. V usage is TRBV6-5 and J usage is TRBJ2-6, with D unresolved. Per the germline V gene, CDR1 is MNHEY and CDR2 is SVGAGI. V shed 0 bases and J shed 0 bases, with 12 bases lying between them. The CDR3 is made up of 18 amino acids. The CDR3 region is CASSYSSGSLSGANVLTF. For the CDR3, the DNA is TGTGCCAGCAGTTACTCTTCAGGATCCCTCTCTGGGGCCAACGTCCTGACTTTC.

V and J are TRBV5-1 and TRBJ2-7; 9 bases align to TRBD1. The CDR3 is 16 residues long. J gave up 2 bases and V 4 bases, and 10 bases lay outside the gene matches. CDR1 and CDR2 (germline): SGHRS, YFSETQ. CDR3 in DNA: TGCGCCAGCAGCGGGGCAACAGGGGGCGCAACCTACGAGCAGTACTTC. Residues: CASSGATGGATYEQYF.

By share, this clonotype ranks as medium-sized (0.01 to 0.1%). V gene TRBV24-1 combines with J gene TRBJ2-2; 7 nucleotides align to TRBD1. V gave up 6 bases and J gave up 3 bases; unmatched junction bases: 9. Germline-derived CDR1 and CDR2 are KGHDR and SFDVKD. The CDR3 totals 16 residues. The DNA for the CDR3 is TGTGCCACCAGTTCGACCCCCGGGACAGACACCGGGGAGCTGTTTTTT. Protein product: CATSSTPGTDTGELFF.

The chain has TRBV25-1 and TRBJ2-2, with TRBD2 identical over 7 bases. In germline, CDR1 is MGHDK, CDR2 SYGVNS. J lost 5 bases, V lost 1 base, and 1 base had no gene match. The CDR3 contains 14 residues. CDR3 bases: TGTGCCAGCAGTGAATTCGGGGGGACCGGGGAGCTGTTTTTT. The encoded protein is CASSEFGGTGELFF.

This clonotype qualifies as medium-sized. The V and J genes are TRBV5-5 and TRBJ2-6; no clear D. Trimming took 2 bases from V and 2 from J, leaving 11 bases between them. The CDR3 length is 16 residues. Germline assignment: CDR1 SGHKS and CDR2 YYEKEE (reference sequence). The CDR3 reads CASSFIPDPGANVLTF. In nucleotides, the CDR3 is TGTGCCAGCAGCTTCATCCCAGATCCTGGGGCCAACGTCCTGACTTTC.

About this clonotype: This may be a read error: a much more frequent sequence differs by one nucleotide. This chain links TRBV6-5 with TRBJ1-5; 7 bases agree with TRBD1. The germline CDR1 and CDR2 sequences are MNHEY and SVGAGI. This CDR3 is built from 15 residues. The CDR3 sequence: CASSYTGALDQHQHF. CDR3 bases: TGTGCCAGCAGTTACACAGGGGCGCTGGATCAGCACCAGCATTTT.

This sequence joins TRBV7-3 and TRBJ2-2; the D gene is possibly TRBD2 (7 bases). V was pared by 5 bases and J by 5 bases, with 15 bases between. Looked up from germline, CDR1 is SGHTA and CDR2 is FQGTGA. The CDR3 is 15 amino acids. The CDR3 DNA is TGTGCCAGCAGCCCCGAGGGGGGGACAACCGGGGAGCTGTTTTTT. It codes for CASSPEGGTTGELFF. Looking up the rest from reference TRBV7-3 and TRBJ2-2 gives the full variable domain: GAGVSQTPSNKVTEKGKYVELRCDPISGHTALYWYRQSLGQGPEFLIYFQGTGAADDSGLPNDRFFAVRPEGSVSTLKIQRTERGDSAVYLCASSPEGGTTGELFFGEGSRLTVL.

This clonotype was counted a few times. The V gene is TRBV12-3 or TRBV12-4, the J gene TRBJ2-1, with TRBD2 matching 7 bases. The junction had 11 bases not matched to a gene; V was cut back by 0 bases and J by 3 bases. CDR3 size: 18 residues. CDR3 coding DNA: TGTGCCAGCAGTTTAGCGGGTTGGCGGGAGACCTTCTACAATGAGCAGTTCTTC. This codes for CASSLAGWRETFYNEQFF.

CDR3 in DNA: TGCGCCAGCAGCCAAGGAGTTCATAGCAATCAGCCCCAGCATTTT. It is translated as CASSQGVHSNQPQHF. The rearrangement links TRBV4-3 to TRBJ1-5; D is undetermined. Germline CDR1 and CDR2: LGHNA and YSLEER. This CDR3 is built from 15 residues. The V end was cut by 1 base, the J end by 0 bases, with 7 bases between.

The chain couples TRBV20-1 to TRBJ2-1; D remains ambiguous. In germline, CDR1 is DFQATT, CDR2 SNEGSKA (reference sequence). This CDR3 contains 14 residues. V was pared by 3 bases and J by 13 bases, with 22 bases between. The CDR3 DNA reads as TGCAGTGCTAGTCTGCGTACAATTCCCTTCCACCAGTTCTTC. It specifies CSASLRTIPFHQFF.